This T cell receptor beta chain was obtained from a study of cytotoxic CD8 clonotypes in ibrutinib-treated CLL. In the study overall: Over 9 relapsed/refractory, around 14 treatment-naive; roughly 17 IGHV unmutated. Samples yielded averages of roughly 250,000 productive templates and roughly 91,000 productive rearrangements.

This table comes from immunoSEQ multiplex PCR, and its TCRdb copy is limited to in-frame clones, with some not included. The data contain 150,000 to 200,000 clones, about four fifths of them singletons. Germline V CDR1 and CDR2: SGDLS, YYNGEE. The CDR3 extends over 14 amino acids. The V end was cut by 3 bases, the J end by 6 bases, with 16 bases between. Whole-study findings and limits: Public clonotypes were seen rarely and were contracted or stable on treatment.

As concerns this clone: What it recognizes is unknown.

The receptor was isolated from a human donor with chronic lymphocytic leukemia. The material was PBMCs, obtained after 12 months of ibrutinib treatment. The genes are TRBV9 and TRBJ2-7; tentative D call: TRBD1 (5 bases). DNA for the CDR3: TGTGCCAGCAGCGCAAATTGGGCAGGGTCCGAGCAGTACTTC. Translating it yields CASSANWAGSEQYF.